This T cell receptor (beta chain) was identified in a study of shared clonotypes between healthy human individuals. Naive CD8 cells, CD45RO-negative and positively selected for CCR7, excluded terminally differentiated effector memory CD45RA+ cells. Generated by immunoSEQ multiplex PCR, the TCRdb table keeps only in-frame clones and is missing some. The data hold around 2,100,000 clones, with over 85% observed a single time. This CDR3 has 16 amino acids. V trimming: 5 bases; J trimming: 0 bases; junction bases outside the gene matches: 7. Germline CDR1 reads SGHNT; CDR2 reads YYREEE (reference sequence).

The chain is built from TRBV5-4 and TRBJ2-2; TRBD1 agrees at 7 bases. The sample comprised naive CD8+ T cells sorted from blood. The receptor was derived from a man between 18 and 35 years old in good health. CDR3 sequence (DNA): TGTGCCAGCAGTCCTGTTGGGACAGCGAACACCGGGGAGCTGTTTTTT. Translated: CASSPVGTANTGELFF.